This paragraph covers one T cell receptor beta chain sequence. This entry is derived from a study of blood T cell repertoires in COVID-19. The CDR3 has 14 amino acids. Germline CDR1 and CDR2: SGHRS and YFSETQ. Deletions cut 3 bases from V and 7 bases from J, with 16 bases between. Participants reported their clinical history, and cohort assignment relied on those reports. Profiled with immunoSEQ multiplex PCR; TCRdb holds only in-frame clones, not every one. Among about 240,000 clones listed, approximately 90% were seen once. The V and J genes are TRBV5-1 and TRBJ1-2, with a weak D call TRBD1 (5 bases). The TCR was taken from a woman between 25 and 40 years old who had recovered from COVID-19. Sequenced material: PBMCs or T cells enriched from blood (not recorded which). The CDR3 nucleotides read TGCGCCAGCAGCTCAGTCCAGGGTTTTAGTGGCTACACCTTC. It yields the protein CASSSVQGFSGYTF.